The 9 T cell receptor beta chains below all came from one sample that was sequenced in a study of blood T cell repertoires in COVID-19. The table came from immunoSEQ multiplex PCR; TCRdb's copy has only in-frame clones and leaves some out. The data show 52,000 or so clones, around 84% seen once. The sequenced material came from peripheral blood. The receptor source for this set is a human donor in a cohort sampled during active COVID-19.

The chain employs TRBV2 and TRBJ1-5, with D perhaps matching TRBD1 (6 bases). The CDR3 loop spans 15 amino acids. V shed 4 bases and J shed 5 bases, with 15 bases lying between them. Germline-derived CDR1 and CDR2 are SNHLY and FYNNEI. This CDR3 reads CASSGIMGADQPQHF. The CDR3 DNA reads TGTGCCAGCAGTGGTATCATGGGGGCCGATCAGCCCCAGCATTTT.

The CDR3 sequence is CAWSVTLNTEAFF. CDR3 in DNA: TGTGCCTGGAGTGTTACATTGAACACTGAAGCTTTCTTT. This chain joins TRBV30 and TRBJ1-1; no definite D call. V was shortened by 0 bases and J by 0 bases, with 5 bases between the two germline ends. Germline CDR1 GTSNPN, CDR2 SVGIG (reference sequence). The CDR3 loop spans 13 amino acids.

The chain couples TRBV10-3 to TRBJ2-5, with 10 bases matching TRBD2. V was pared by 4 bases and J by 5 bases, with 13 bases of the junction left unmatched. Germline-derived CDR1 and CDR2 are ENHRY and SYGVKD. This CDR3 is built from 17 residues. The CDR3 region has the DNA TGTGCCATCAGTGTACGGCCTAGCGGGAGTTCCCAGGAGACCCAGTACTTC. This sequence encodes CAISVRPSGSSQETQYF.

The V call is TRBV7-2, the J call TRBJ2-5; tentatively, D is TRBD1 (6 bases). The CDR3 spans 13 residues. The V and J ends lost 5 bases and 6 bases respectively, with 13 bases between them. Per germline, CDR1 SGHTA and CDR2 FQGNSA. This CDR3 is CASSQSGVKTQYF. The DNA for the CDR3 is TGTGCCAGCAGCCAATCAGGGGTAAAGACCCAGTACTTC.

The J gene is TRBJ2-3, the V gene TRBV5-1, with TRBD1 as a possible D gene (5 bases). Trimming removed 4 bases at V and 0 bases at J, with 12 bases between. Germline V gene sequence: CDR1 SGHRS, CDR2 YFSETQ. The CDR3 is 15 amino acids. As DNA, the CDR3 is TGCGCCAGCAGCCGCGACAGTACTAGCACAGATACGCAGTATTTT. This sequence encodes CASSRDSTSTDTQYF.

CDR3 coding DNA: TGTGCCAGCAGCTTAGCCCCCATCGGCGGGAGGTTCTCCTACGAGCAGTACTTC. It specifies CASSLAPIGGRFSYEQYF. V is TRBV7-9 and J is TRBJ2-7, with 8 bases aligning to TRBD2. CDR3 size: 18 residues. J gave up 0 bases and V 0 bases, and 10 bases lay outside the gene matches. Germline assignment: CDR1 SEHNR and CDR2 FQNEAQ (reference sequence).

The chain uses TRBV18 and TRBJ2-1, with 8 bases aligning to TRBD2. The CDR3 has 15 residues. The germline CDR1 and CDR2 sequences are KGHSH and LQKENI. V trimming: 3 bases; J trimming: 3 bases; junction bases outside the gene matches: 4. The DNA of the CDR3 is TGTGCCAGCTCACCCCTAGCGGGTGTCTACAATGAGCAGTTCTTC. Residues: CASSPLAGVYNEQFF.

V is TRBV7-8 and J is TRBJ2-1, with 7 bases matching TRBD1. V lost 8 bases, J lost 9 bases, and 13 bases stayed unmatched. The CDR3 contains 14 residues. Germline V gives CDR1 SGHVS, CDR2 FQNEAQ. The CDR3 region is CASSPYRGKGEQFF. DNA of the CDR3: TGTGCCAGCTCACCCTACAGGGGCAAGGGTGAGCAGTTCTTC. Together with reference TRBV7-8 and TRBJ2-1, the CDR3 gives the full variable domain: GAGVSQSPRYKVAKRGQDVALRCDPISGHVSLFWYQQALGQGPEFLTYFQNEAQLDKSGLPSDRFFAERPEGSVSTLKIQRTQQEDSAVYLCASSPYRGKGEQFFGPGTRLTVL.

The rearrangement uses TRBV28 and TRBJ2-1; 9 nucleotides agree with TRBD2. J gave up 2 bases and V 5 bases, and 1 base lay outside the gene matches. This CDR3 is 14 amino acids long. Germline V gene data show CDR1 as MDHEN and CDR2 as SYDVKM. For the CDR3, the DNA is TGTGCCAGCAGTCGGACTAGCGCCTACAATGAGCAGTTCTTC. It specifies CASSRTSAYNEQFF.